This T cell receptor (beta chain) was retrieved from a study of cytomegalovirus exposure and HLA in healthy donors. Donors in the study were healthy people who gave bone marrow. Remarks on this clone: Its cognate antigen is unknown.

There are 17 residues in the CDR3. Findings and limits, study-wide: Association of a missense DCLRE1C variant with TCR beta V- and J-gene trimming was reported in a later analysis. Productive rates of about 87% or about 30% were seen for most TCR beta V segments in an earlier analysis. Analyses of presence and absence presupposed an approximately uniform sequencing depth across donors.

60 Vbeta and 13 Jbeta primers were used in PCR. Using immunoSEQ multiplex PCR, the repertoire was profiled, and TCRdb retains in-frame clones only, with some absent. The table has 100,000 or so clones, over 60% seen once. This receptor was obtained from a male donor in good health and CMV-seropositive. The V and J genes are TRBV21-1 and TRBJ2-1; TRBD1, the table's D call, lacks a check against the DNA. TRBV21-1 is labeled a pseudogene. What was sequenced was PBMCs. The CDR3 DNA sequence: TGTGCCAGCAAGGGGGTAGGGGGCGCCGATGGGGACAATGAGCAGTTCTTC. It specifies CASKGVGGADGDNEQFF.